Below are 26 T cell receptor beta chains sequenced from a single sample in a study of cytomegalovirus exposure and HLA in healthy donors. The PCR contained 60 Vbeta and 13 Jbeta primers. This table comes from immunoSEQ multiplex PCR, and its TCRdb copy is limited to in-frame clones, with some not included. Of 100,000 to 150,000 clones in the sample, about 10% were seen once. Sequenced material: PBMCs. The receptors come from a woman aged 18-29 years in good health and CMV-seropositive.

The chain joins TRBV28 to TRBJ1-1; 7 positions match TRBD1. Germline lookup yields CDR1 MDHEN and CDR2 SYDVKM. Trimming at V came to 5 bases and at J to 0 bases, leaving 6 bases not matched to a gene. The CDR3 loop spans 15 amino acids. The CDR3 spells CASSLQQGMNTEAFF. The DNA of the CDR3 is TGTGCCAGCAGTCTTCAACAGGGGATGAACACTGAAGCTTTCTTT. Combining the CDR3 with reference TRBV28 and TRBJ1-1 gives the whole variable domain DVKVTQSSRYLVKRTGEKVFLECVQDMDHENMFWYRQDPGLGLRLIYFSYDVKMKEKGDIPEGYSVSREKKERFSLILESASTNQTSMYLCASSLQQGMNTEAFFGQGTRLTVV.

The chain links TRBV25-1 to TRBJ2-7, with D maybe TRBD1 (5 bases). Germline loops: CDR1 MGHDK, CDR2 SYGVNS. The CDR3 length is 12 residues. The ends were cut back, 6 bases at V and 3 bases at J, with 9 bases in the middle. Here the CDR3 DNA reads TGTGCCAGCAGCGATCAGGGCTACGAGCAGTACTTC. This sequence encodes CASSDQGYEQYF.

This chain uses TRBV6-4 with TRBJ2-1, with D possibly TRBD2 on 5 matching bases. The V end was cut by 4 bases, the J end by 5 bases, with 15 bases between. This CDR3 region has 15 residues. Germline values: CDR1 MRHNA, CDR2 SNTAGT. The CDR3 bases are TGTGCCAGCAGTGTAATGGGAGCTTTCGACAATGAGCAGTTCTTC. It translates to CASSVMGAFDNEQFF.

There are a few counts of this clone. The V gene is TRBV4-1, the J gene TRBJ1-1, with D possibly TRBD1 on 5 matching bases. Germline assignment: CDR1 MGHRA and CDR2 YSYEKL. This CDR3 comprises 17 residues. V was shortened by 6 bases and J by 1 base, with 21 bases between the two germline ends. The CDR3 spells CASRLHPGLNTNTEAFF. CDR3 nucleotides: TGCGCCAGCAGGCTACACCCGGGACTGAATACGAACACTGAAGCTTTCTTT.

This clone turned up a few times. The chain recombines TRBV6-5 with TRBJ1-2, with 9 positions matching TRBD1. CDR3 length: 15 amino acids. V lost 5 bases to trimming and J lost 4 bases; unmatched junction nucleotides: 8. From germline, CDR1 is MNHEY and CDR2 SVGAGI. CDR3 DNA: TGTGCCAGCAGTAACGGACAGGGGAGCGTCTATGGCTACACCTTC. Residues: CASSNGQGSVYGYTF.

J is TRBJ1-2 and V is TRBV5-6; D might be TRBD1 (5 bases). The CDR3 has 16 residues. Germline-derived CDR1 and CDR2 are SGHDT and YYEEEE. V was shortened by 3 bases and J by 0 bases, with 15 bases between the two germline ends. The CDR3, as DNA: TGTGCCAGCAGCTCGACGGGGGACGTAGCTAACTATGGCTACACCTTC. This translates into CASSSTGDVANYGYTF.

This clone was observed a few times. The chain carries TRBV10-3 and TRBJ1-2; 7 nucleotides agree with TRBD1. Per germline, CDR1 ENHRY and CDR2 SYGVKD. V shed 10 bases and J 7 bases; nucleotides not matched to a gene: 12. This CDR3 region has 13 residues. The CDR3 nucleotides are TGTGCCACCGAAGACAGGGCCGTCGGTGGCTACACCTTC. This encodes CATEDRAVGGYTF.

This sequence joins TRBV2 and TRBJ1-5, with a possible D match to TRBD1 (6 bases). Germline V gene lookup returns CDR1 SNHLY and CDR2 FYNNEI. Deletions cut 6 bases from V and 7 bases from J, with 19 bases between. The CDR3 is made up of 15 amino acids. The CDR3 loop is CASRLNRDPGQPQHF. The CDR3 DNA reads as TGTGCCAGCAGATTGAACAGGGACCCTGGACAGCCCCAGCATTTT.

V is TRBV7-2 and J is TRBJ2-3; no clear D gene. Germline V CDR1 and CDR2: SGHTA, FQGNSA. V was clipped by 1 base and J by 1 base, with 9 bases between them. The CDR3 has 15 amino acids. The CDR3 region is CASSLVASGTDTQYF. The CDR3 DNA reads TGTGCCAGCAGCTTAGTCGCGTCGGGCACAGATACGCAGTATTTT.

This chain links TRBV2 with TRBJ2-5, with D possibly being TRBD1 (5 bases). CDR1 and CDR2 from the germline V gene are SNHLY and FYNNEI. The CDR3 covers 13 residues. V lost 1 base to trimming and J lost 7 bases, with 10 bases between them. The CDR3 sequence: CASSEEGFVTQYF. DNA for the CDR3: TGTGCCAGCAGTGAAGAGGGGTTCGTGACCCAGTACTTC.

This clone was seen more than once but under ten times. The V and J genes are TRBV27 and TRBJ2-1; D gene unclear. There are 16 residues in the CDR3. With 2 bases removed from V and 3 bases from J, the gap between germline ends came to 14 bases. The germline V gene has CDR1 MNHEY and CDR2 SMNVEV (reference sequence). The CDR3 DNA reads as TGTGCCAGCAGTTTAAGTCGAGACTCACGCTACAATGAGCAGTTCTTC. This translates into CASSLSRDSRYNEQFF.

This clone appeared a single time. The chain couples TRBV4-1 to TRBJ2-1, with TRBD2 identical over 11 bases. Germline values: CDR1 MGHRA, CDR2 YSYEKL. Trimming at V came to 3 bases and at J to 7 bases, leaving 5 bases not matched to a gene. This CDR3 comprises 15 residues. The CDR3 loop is CASSQGTSGRNEQFF. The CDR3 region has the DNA TGCGCCAGCAGCCAGGGGACTAGCGGTAGAAATGAGCAGTTCTTC.

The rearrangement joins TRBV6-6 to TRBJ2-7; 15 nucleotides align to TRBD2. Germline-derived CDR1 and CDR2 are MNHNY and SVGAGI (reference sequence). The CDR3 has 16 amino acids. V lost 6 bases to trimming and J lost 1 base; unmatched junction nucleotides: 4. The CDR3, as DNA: TGTGCCAGCAGCGGACTAGCGGGAGGGTCATCCTACGAGCAGTACTTC. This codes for CASSGLAGGSSYEQYF.

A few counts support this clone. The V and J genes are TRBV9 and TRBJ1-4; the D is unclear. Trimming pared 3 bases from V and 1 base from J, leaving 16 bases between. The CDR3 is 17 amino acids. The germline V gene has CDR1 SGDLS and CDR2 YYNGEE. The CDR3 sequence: CASSENPIPVTNEKLFF. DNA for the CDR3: TGTGCCAGCAGCGAGAACCCAATACCGGTAACTAATGAAAAACTGTTTTTT.

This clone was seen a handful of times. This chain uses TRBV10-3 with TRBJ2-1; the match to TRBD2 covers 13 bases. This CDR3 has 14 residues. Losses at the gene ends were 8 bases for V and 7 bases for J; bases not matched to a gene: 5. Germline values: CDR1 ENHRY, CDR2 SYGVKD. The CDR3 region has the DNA TGTGCCATCTGGACTAGCGGGAGCGGTAATGAGCAGTTCTTC. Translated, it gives CAIWTSGSGNEQFF.

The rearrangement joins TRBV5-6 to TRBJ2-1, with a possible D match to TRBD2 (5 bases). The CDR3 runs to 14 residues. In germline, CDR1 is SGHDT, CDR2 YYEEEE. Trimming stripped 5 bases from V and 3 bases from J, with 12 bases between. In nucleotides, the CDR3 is TGTGCCAGCAGTGGCGCAGGAGGCTACAATGAGCAGTTCTTC. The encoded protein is CASSGAGGYNEQFF.

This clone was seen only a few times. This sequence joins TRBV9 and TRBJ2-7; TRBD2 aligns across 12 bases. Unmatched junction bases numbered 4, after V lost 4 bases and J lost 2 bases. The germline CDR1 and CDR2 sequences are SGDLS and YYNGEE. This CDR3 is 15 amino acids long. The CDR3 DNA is TGTGCCAGCAGCACCAGGACTAGCGGGACCTACGAGCAGTACTTC. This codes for CASSTRTSGTYEQYF.

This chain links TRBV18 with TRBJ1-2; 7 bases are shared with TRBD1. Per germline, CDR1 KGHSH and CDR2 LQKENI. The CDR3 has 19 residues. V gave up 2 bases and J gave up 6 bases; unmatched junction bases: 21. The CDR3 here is CASSPFSGTANSRQHGYTF. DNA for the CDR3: TGTGCCAGCTCACCATTCTCTGGGACAGCCAATTCGCGTCAGCATGGCTACACCTTC.

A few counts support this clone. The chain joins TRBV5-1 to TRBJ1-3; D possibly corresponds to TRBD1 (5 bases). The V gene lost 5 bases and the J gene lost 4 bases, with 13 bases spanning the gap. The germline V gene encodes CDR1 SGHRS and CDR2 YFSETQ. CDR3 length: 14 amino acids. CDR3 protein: CASSRPGDGNTIYF. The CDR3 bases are TGCGCCAGCAGTCGGCCGGGGGACGGAAACACCATATATTTT.

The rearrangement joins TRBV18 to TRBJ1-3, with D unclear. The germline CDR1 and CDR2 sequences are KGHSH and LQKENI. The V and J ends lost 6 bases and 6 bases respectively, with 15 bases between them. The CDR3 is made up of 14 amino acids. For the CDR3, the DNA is TGTGCCAGCTCTTCTGGATCCCAGGAAAACACCATATATTTT. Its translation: CASSSGSQENTIYF.

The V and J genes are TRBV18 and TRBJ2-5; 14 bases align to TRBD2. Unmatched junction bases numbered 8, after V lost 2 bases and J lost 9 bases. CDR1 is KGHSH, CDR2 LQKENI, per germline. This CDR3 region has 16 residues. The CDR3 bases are TGTGCCAGCTCACCATGGGGACTAGCGGGGGCCTCGGCCCAGTACTTC. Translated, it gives CASSPWGLAGASAQYF.

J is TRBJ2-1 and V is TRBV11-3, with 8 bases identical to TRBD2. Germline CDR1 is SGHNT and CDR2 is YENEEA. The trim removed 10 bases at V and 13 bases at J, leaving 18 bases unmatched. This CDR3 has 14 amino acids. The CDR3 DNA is TGTGCCACCGTCCGGGGGGGGAGCGGGGGAGCCCAGTTCTTC. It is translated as CATVRGGSGGAQFF.

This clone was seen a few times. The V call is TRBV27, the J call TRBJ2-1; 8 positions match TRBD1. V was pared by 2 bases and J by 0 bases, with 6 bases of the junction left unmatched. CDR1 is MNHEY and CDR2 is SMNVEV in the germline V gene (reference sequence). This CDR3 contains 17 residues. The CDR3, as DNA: TGTGCCAGCAGTTTAGATGGACAGGGTTACTCCTACAATGAGCAGTTCTTC. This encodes CASSLDGQGYSYNEQFF.

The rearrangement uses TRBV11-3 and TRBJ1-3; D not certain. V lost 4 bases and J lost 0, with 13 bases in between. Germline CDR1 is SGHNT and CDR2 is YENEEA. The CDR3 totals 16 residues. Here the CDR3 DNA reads TGTGCCAGCAGCTCGTCCGCGGGGTTCTCTGGAAACACCATATATTTT. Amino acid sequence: CASSSSAGFSGNTIYF.

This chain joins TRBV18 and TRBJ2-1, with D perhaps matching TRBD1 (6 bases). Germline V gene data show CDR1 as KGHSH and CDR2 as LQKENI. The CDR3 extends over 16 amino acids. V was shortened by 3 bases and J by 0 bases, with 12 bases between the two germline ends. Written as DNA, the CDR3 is TGTGCCAGCTCACCCGGGACACCTAGCTCCTACAATGAGCAGTTCTTC. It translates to CASSPGTPSSYNEQFF.

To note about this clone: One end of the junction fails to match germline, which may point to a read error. The CDR3 here is CASSGETSGSYEQCF. In nucleotides, the CDR3 is TGTGCCAGCAGTGGCGAGACTAGCGGGAGTTACGAGCAGTGCTTC. The chain recombines TRBV2 with TRBJ2-7, with 12 positions matching TRBD2. CDR1 and CDR2 from the germline V gene are SNHLY and FYNNEI. The CDR3 extends over 15 amino acids.